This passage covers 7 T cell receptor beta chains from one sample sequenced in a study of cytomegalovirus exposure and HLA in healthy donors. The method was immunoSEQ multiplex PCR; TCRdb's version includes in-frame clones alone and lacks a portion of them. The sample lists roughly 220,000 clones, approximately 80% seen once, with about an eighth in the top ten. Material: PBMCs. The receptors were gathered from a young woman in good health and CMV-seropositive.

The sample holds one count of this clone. The CDR3: CASSWAGDTGELFF. Written as DNA, the CDR3 is TGTGCCAGCAGTTGGGCGGGAGATACCGGGGAGCTGTTTTTT. The chain couples TRBV6-6 to TRBJ2-2; 7 bases agree with TRBD2. J gave up 5 bases and V 4 bases, and 4 bases lay outside the gene matches. There are 14 residues in the CDR3. Per germline, CDR1 MNHNY and CDR2 SVGAGI (reference sequence).

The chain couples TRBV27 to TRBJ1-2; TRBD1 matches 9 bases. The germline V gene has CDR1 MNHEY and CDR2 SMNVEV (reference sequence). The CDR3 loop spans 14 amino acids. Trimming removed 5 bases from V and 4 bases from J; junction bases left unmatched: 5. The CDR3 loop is CASSPGQGTYGYTF. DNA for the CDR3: TGTGCCAGCAGTCCGGGACAGGGCACCTATGGCTACACCTTC.

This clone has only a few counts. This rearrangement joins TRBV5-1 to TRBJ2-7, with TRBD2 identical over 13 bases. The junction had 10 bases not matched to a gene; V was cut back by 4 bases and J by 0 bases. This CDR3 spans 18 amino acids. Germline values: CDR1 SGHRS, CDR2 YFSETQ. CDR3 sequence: CASSAGTSGTLSSYEQYF. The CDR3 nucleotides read TGCGCCAGCAGCGCCGGGACTAGCGGGACCTTAAGCTCCTACGAGCAGTACTTC.

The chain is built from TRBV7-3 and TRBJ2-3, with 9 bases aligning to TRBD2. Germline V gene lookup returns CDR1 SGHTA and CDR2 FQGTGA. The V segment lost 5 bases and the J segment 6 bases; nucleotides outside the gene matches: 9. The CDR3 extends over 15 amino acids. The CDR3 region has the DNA TGTGCCAGCAGCCCGTTAGCGGGAGACGTGGATACGCAGTATTTT. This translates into CASSPLAGDVDTQYF.

The CDR3 bases are TGTGCCAGCTCCTCTGTGGCTAGCCGGAACTACGAGCAGTACTTC. Translating it yields CASSSVASRNYEQYF. The V and J genes are TRBV18 and TRBJ2-7; maybe TRBD2 (5 bases). The germline V gene has CDR1 KGHSH and CDR2 LQKENI. V lost 6 bases and J lost 3, with 18 bases in between. This CDR3 has 15 amino acids.

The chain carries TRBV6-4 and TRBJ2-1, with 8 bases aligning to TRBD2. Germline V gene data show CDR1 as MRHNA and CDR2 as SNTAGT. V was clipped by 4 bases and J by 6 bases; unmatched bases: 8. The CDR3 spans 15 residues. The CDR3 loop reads CASSGEVAGFNEQFF. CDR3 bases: TGTGCCAGCAGTGGAGAAGTAGCGGGATTCAATGAGCAGTTCTTC.

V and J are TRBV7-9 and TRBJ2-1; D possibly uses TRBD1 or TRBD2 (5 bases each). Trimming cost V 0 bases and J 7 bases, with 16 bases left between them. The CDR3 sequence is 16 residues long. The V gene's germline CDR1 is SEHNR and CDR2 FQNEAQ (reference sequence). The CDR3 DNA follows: TGTGCCAGCAGCTTAGCGTCAGGCAAAGAGGGGAATGAGCAGTTCTTC. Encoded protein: CASSLASGKEGNEQFF.